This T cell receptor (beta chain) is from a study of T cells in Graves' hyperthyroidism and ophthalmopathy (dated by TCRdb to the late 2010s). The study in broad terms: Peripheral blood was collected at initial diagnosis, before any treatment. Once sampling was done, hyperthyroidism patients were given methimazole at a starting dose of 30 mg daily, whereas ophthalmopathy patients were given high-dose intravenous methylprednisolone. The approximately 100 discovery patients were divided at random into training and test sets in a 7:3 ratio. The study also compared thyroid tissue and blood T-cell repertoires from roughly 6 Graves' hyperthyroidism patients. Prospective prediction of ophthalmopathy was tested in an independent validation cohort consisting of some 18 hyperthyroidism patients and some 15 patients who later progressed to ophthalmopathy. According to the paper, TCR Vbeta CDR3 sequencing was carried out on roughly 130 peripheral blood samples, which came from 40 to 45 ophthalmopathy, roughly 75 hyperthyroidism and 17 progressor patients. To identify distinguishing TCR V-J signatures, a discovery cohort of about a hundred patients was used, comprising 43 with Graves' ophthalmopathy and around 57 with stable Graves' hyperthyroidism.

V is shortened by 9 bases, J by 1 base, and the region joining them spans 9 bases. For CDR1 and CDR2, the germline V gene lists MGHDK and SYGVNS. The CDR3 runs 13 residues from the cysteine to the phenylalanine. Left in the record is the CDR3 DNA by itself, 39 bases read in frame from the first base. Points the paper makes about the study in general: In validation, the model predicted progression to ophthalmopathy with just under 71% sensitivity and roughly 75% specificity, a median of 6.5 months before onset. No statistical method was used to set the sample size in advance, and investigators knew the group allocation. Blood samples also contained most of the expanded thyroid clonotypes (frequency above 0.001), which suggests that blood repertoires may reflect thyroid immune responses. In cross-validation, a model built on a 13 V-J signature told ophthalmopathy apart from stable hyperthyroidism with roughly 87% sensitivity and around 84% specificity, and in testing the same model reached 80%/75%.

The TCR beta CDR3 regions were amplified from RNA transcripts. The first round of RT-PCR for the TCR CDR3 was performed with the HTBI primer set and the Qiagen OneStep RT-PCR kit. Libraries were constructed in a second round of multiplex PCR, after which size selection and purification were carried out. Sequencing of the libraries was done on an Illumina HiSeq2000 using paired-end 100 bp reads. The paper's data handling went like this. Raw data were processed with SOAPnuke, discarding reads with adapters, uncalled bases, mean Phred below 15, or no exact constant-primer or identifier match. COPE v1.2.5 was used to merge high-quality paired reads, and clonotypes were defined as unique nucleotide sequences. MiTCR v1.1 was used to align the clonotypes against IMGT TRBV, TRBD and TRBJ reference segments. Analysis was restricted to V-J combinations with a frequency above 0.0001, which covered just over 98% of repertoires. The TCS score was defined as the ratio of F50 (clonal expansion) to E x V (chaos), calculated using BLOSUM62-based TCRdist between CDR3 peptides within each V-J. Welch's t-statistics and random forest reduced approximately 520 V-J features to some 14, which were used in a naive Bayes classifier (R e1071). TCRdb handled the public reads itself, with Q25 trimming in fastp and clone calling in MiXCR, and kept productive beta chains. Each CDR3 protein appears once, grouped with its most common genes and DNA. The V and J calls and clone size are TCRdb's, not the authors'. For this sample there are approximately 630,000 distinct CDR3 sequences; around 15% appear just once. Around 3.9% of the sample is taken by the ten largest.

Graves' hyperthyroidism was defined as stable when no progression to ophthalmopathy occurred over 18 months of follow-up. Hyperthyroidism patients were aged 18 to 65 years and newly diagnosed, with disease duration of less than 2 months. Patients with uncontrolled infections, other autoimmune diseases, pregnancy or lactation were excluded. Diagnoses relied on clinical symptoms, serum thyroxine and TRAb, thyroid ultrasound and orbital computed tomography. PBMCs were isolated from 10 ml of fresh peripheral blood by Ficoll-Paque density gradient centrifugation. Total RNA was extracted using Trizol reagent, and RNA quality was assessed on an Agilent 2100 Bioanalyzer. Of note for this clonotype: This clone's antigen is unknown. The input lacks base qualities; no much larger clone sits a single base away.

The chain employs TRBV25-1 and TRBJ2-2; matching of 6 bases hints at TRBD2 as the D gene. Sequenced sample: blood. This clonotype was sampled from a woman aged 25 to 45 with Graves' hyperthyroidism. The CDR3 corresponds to CARGGGNTGELFF. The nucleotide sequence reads TGTGCCAGGGGGGGAGGGAACACCGGGGAGCTGTTTTTT.